This T cell receptor (beta chain) was retrieved from a study of blood T cell repertoires in COVID-19. Turning to the study itself: COVID-19 samples collected from the United States, Italy and Spain covered acute and convalescent phases. The cDNA or gDNA used as material had been derived from T cells, B-cell-depleted T cells, or PBMCs.

Per the original data handling: Amplification from reference gene primers served as the basis for estimated nucleated cell counts. The method was immunoSEQ multiplex PCR; TCRdb's version includes in-frame clones alone and lacks a portion of them. V and J calls and clone size are those listed in that table; D and trimming were worked out from the DNA. The sample lists about 58,000 clones; over 75% were seen once. The CDR3 is made up of 16 amino acids. Per germline, CDR1 MGHDK and CDR2 SYGVNS. The V segment lost 5 bases and the J segment 3 bases; nucleotides outside the gene matches: 8. The sequence came from a woman in her fifties or sixties with active COVID-19. The J gene is TRBJ2-7, the V gene TRBV25-1, with TRBD1 matching over 12 bases. Sequences were obtained from peripheral blood. For the CDR3, the DNA is TGTGCCAGCAGTTGGGGGACAGGGGGCGCAGGCTACGAGCAGTACTTC. Amino acids: CASSWGTGGAGYEQYF.